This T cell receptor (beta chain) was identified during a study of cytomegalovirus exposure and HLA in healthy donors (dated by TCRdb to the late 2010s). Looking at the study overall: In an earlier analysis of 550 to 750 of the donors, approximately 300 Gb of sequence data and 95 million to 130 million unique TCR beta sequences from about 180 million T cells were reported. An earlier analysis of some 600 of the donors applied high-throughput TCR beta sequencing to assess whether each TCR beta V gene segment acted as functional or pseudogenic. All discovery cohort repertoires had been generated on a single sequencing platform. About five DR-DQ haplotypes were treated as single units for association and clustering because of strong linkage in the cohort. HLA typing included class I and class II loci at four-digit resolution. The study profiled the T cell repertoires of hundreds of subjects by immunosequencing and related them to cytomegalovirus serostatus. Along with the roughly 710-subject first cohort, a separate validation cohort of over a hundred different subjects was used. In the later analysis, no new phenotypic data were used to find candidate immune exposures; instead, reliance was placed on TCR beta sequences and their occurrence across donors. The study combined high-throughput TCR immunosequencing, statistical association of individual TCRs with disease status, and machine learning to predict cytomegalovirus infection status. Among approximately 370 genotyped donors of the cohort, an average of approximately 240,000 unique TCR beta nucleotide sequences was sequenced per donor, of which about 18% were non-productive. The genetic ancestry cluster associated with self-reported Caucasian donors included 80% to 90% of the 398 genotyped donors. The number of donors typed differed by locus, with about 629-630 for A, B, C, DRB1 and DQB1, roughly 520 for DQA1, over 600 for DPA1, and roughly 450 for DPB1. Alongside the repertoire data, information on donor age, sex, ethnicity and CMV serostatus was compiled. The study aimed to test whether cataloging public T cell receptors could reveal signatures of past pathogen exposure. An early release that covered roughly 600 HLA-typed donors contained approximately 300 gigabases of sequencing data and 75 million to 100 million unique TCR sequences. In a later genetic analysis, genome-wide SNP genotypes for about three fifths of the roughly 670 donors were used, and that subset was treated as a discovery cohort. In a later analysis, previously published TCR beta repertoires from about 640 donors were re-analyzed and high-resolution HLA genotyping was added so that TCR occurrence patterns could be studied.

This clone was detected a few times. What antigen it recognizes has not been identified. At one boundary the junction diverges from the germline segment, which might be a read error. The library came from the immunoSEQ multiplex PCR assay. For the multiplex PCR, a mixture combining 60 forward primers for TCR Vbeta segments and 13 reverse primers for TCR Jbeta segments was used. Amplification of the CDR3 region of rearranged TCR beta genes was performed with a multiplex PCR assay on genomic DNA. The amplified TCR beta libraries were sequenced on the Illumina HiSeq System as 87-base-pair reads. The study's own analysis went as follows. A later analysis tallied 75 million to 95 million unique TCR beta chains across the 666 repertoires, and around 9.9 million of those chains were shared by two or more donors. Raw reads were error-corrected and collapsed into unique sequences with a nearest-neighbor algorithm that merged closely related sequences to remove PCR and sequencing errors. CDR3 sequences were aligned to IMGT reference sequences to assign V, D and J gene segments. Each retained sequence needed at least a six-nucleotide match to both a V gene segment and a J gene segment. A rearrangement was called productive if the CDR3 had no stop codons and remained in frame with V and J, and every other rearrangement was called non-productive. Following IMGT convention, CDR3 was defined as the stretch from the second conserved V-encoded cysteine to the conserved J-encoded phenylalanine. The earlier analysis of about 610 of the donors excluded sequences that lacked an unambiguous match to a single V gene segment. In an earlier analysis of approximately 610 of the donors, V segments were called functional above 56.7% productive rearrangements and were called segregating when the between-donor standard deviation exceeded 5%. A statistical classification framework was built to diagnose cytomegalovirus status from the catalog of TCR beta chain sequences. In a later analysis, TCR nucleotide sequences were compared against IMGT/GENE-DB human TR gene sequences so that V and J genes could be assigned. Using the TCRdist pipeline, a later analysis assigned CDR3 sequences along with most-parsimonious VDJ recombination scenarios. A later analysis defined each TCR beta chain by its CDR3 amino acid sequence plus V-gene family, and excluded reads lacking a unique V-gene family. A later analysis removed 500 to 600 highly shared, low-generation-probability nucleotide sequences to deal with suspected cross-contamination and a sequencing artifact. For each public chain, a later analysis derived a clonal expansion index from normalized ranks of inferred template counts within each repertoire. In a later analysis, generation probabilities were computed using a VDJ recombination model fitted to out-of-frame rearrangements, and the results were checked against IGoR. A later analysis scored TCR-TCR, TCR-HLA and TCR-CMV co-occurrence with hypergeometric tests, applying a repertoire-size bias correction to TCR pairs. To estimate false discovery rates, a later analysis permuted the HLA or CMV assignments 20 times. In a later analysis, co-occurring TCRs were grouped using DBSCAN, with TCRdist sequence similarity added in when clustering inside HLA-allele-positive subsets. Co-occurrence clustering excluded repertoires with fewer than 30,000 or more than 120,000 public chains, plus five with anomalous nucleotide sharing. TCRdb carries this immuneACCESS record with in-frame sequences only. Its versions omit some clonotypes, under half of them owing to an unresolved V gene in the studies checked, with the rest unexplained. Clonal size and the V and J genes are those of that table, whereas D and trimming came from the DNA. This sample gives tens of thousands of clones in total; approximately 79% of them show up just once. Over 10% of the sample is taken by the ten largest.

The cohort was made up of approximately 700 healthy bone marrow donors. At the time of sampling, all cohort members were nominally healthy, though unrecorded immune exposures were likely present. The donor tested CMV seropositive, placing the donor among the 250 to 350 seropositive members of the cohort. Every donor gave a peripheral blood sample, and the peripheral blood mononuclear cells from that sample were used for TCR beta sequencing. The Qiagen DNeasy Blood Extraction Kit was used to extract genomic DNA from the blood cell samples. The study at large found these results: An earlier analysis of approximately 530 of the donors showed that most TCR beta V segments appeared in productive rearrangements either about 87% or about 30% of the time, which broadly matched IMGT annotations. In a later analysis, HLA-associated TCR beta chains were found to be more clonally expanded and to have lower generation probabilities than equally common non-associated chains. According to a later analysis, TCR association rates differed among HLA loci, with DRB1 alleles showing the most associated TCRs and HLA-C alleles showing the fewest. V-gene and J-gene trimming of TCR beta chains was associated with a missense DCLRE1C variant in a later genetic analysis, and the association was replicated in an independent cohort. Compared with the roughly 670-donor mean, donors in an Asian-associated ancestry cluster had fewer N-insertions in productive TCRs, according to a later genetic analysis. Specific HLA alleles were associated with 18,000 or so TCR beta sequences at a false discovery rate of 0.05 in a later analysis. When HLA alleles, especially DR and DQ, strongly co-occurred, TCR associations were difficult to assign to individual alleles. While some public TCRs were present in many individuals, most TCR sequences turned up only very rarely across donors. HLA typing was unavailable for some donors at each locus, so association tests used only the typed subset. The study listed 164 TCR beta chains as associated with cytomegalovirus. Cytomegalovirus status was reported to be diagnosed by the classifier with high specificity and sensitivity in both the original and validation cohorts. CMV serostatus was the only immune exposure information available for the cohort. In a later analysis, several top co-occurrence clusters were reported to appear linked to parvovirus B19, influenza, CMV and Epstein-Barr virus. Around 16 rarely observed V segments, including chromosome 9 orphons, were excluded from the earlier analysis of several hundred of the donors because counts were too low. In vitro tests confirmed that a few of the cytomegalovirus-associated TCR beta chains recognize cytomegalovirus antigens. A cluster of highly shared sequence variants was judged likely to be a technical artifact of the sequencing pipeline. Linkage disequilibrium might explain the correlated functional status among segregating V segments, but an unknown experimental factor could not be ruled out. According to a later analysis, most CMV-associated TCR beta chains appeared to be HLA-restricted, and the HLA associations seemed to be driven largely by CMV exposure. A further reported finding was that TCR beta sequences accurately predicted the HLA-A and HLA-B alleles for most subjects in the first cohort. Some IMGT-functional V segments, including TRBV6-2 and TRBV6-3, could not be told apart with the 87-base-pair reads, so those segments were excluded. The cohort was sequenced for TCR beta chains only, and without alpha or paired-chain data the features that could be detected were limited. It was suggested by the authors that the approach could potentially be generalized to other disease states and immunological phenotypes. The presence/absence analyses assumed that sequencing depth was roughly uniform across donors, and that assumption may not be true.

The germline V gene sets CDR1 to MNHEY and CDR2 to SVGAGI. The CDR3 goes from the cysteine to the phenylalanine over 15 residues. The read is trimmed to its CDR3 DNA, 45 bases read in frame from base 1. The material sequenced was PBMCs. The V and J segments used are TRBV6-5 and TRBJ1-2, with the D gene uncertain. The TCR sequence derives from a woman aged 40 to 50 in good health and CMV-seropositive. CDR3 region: CASSYSIGPGGKAYF. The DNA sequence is TGTGCCAGCAGTTACTCTATCGGCCCCGGAGGGAAAGCGTACTTC.